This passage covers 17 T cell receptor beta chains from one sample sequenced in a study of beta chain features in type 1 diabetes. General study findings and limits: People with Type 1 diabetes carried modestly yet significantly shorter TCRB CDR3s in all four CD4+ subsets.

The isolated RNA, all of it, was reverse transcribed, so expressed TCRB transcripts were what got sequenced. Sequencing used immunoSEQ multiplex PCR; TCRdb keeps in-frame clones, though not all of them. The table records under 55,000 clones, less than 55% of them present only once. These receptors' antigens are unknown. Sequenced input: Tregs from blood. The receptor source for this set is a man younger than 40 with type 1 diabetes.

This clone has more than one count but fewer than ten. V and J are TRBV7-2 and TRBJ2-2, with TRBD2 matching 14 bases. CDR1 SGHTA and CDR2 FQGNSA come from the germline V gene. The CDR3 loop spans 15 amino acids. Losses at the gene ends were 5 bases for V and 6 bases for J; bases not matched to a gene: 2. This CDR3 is CASSRGLAGAGELFF. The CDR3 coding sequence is TGTGCCAGCAGCCGGGGACTAGCGGGAGCCGGGGAGCTGTTTTTT.

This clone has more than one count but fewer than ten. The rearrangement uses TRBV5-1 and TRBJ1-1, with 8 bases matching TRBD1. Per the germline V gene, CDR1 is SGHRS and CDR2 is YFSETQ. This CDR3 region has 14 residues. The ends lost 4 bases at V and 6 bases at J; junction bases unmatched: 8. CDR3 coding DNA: TGCGCCAGCAGCCGGGGACAGGTTACCGCTGAAGCTTTCTTT. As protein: CASSRGQVTAEAFF.

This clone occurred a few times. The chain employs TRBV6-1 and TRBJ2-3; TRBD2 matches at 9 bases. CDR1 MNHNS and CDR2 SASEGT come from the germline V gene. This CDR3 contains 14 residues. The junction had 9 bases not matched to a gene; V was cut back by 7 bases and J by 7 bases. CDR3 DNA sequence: TGTGCCAGCAAATCCGGGACTAGCCTAAATACGCAGTATTTT. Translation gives CASKSGTSLNTQYF.

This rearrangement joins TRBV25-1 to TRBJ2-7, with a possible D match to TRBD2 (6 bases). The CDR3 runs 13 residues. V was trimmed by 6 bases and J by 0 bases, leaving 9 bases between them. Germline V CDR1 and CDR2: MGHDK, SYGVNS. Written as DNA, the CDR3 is TGTGCCAGCAGCGGGAGTCCCTCCTACGAGCAGTACTTC. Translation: CASSGSPSYEQYF.

CDR3 bases: TGTGCCAGCAGCGTAGGCGGGGAATACAATGAGCAGTTCTTC. Its protein is CASSVGGEYNEQFF. The chain uses TRBV9 and TRBJ2-1; D perhaps matches TRBD2 (6 bases). Trimming took 0 bases from V and 4 from J, leaving 8 bases between them. This CDR3 spans 14 amino acids. Germline V gives CDR1 SGDLS, CDR2 YYNGEE.

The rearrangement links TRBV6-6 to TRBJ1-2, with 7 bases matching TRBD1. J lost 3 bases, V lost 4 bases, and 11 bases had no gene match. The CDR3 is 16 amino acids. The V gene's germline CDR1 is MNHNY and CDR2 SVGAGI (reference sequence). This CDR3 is CASSSGQAVYHYGYTF. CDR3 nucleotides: TGTGCCAGCAGTTCCGGACAGGCGGTTTATCACTATGGCTACACCTTC.

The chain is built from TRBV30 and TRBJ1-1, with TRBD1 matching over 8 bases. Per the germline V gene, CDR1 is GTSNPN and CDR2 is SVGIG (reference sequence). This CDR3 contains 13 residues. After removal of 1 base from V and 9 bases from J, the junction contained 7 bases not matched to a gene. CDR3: CAWSGGQGPKAFF. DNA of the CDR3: TGTGCCTGGAGTGGAGGACAGGGACCTAAAGCTTTCTTT.

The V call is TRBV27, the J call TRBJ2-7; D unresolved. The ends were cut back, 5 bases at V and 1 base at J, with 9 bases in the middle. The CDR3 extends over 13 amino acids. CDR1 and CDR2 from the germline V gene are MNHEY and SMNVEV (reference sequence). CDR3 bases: TGTGCCAGCAGTACACAAGTATCCTACGAGCAGTACTTC. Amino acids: CASSTQVSYEQYF.

The CDR3 DNA reads as TGCGCCAGCAGCTTGCTAGCGGAAAACAATGAGCAGTTCTTC. Protein sequence: CASSLLAENNEQFF. V and J are TRBV5-1 and TRBJ2-1; 7 bases map to TRBD2. CDR1 is SGHRS and CDR2 is YFSETQ in the germline V gene. The CDR3 consists of 14 residues. V gave up 1 base and J gave up 5 bases; unmatched junction bases: 3.

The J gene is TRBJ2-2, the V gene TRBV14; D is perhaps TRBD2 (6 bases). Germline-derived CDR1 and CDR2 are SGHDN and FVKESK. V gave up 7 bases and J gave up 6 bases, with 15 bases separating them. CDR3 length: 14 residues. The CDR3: CASKKGGISGELFF. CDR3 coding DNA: TGTGCCAGCAAGAAGGGCGGGATCTCCGGGGAGCTGTTTTTT.

The CDR3 spells CASSFRTDYEQYF. The CDR3 bases are TGTGCCAGCAGTTTTCGGACTGATTACGAGCAGTACTTC. The rearrangement uses TRBV27 and TRBJ2-7, with D tentatively TRBD2 (5 bases). Trimming cost V 3 bases and J 4 bases, with 10 bases left between them. CDR1 is MNHEY, CDR2 SMNVEV, per germline (reference sequence). The CDR3 has 13 amino acids.

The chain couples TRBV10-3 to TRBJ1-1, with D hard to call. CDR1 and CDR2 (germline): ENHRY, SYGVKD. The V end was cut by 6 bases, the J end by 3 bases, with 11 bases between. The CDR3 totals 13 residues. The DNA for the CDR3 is TGTGCCATCAGCTTCGGACTGCACACTGAAGCTTTCTTT. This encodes CAISFGLHTEAFF.

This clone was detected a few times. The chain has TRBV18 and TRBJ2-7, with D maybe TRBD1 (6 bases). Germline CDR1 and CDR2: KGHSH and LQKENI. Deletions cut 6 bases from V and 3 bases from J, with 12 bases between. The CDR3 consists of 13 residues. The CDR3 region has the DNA TGTGCCAGCTCGGGGACATCCGTCTACGAGCAGTACTTC. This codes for CASSGTSVYEQYF.

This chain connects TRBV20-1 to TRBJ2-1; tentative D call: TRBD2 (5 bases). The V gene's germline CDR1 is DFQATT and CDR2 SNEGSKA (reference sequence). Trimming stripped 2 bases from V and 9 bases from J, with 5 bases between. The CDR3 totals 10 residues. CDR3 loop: CSARSGEQFF. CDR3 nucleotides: TGCAGTGCTAGAAGCGGTGAGCAGTTCTTC.

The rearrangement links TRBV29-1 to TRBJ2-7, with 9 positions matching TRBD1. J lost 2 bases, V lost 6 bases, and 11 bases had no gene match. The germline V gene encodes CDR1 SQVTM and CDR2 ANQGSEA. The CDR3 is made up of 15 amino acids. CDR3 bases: TGCAGCGTGGCCACAGGGGGCGTATCTCCCTACGAGCAGTACTTC. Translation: CSVATGGVSPYEQYF.

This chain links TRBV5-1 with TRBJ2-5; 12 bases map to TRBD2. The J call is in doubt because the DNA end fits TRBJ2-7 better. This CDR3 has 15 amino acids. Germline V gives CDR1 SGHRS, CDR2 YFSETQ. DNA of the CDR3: TGCGCCAGCAAGGGACTAGCGGGCTCAGGCTACGAGCAGTACTTC. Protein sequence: CASKGLAGSGYEQYF.

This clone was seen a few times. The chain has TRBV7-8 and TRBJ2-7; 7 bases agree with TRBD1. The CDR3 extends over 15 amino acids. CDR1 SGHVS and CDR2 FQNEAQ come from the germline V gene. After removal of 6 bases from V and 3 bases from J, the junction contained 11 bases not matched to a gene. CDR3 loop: CASSDTGAMRYEQYF. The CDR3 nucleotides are TGTGCCAGCAGTGACACAGGGGCGATGCGCTACGAGCAGTACTTC.